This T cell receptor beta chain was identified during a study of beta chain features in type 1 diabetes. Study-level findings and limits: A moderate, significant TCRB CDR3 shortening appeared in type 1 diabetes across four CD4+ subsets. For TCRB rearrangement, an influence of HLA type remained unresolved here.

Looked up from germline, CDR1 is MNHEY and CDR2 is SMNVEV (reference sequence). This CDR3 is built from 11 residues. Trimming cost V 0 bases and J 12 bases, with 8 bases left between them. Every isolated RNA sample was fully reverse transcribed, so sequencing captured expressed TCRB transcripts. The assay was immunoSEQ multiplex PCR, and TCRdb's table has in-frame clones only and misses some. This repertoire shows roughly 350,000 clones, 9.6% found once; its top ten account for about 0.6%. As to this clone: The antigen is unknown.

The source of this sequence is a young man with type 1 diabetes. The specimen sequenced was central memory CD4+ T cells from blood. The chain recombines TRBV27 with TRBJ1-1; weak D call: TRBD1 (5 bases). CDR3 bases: TGTGCCAGCAGTTTATCCAGGGCGCCTTTCTTT. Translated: CASSLSRAPFF.